This T cell receptor beta chain is from a study of CD8 T cells in ankylosing spondylitis. Study-level findings and limits: The authors found the disease-linked clones to be CD8+ and relatively rare in peripheral blood. In ankylosing spondylitis blood, a motif of fewer than 10 highly homologous TCR beta variants appeared characteristic. Clones linked to disease were reported to show significant enrichment in matched ankylosing spondylitis synovial fluid.

Trimming took 6 bases from V and 3 from J; bases not matched to a gene: 11. There are 17 residues in the CDR3. This clonotype was counted at least ten times. Its antigen is not known. Construction of TCR beta libraries was performed using quantitative 5'-RACE with molecular barcodes. TCRdb re-derived calls from the 5' RACE reads in MiXCR, one entry per CDR3 protein. The repertoire holds 150,000 to 200,000 distinct CDR3 sequences, with 10% to 15% as singletons. Specimen: blood, either unsorted or a sorted T cell fraction (not recorded which). The receptor's source is a female donor with ankylosing spondylitis or in good health (not recorded which). The gene calls are TRBV12-3 or TRBV12-4 and TRBJ1-4; 9 positions agree with TRBD1. In DNA form, the CDR3 reads TGTGCCAGCAGCCCCCTCGGACAGGGGATCGCTAATGAAAAACTGTTTTTT. This translates into CASSPLGQGIANEKLFF.